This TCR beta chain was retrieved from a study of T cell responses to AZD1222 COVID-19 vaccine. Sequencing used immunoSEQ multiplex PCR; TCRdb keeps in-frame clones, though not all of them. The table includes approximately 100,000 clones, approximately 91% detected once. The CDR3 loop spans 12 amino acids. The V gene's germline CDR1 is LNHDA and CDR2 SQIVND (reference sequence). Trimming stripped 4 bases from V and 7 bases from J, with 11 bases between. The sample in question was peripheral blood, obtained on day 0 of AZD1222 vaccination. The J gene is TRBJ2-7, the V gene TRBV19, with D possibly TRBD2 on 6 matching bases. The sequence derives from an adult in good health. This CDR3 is CASSSAGGEQYF. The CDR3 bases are TGTGCCAGTAGTAGTGCCGGGGGTGAGCAGTACTTC.